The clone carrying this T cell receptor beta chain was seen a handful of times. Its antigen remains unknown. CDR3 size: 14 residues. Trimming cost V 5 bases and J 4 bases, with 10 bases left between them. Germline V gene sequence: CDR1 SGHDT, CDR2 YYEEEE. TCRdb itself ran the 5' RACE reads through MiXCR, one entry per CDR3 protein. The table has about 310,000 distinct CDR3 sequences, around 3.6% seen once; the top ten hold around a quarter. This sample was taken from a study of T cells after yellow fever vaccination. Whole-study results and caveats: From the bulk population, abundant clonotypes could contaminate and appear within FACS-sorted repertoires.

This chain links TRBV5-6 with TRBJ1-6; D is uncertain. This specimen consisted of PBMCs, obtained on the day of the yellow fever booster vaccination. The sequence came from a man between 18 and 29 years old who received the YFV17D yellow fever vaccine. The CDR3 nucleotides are TGTGCCAGCAGAGAGTTCCTTTATAATTCACCCCTCCACTTT. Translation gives CASREFLYNSPLHF.